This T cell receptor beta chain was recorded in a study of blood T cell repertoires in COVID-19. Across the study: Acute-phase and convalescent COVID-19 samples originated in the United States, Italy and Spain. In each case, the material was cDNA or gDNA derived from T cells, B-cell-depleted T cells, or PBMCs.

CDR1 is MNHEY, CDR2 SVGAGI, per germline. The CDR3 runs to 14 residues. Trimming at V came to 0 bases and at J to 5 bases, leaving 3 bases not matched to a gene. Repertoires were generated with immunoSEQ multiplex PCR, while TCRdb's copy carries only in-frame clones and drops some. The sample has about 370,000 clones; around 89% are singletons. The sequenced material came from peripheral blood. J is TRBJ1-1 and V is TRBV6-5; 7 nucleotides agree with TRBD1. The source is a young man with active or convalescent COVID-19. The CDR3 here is CASSYSRGQTEAFF. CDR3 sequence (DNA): TGTGCCAGCAGTTACTCAAGGGGGCAGACTGAAGCTTTCTTT.